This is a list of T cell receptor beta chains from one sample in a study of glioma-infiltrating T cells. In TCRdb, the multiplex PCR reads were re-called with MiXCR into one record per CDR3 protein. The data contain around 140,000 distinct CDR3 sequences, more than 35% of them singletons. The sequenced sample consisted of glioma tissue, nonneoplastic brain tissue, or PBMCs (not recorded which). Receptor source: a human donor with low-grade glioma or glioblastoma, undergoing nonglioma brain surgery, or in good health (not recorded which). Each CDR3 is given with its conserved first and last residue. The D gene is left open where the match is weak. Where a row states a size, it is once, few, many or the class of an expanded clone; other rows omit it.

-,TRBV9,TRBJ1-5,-,CASSVAPGDQPQHF,TGTGCCAGCAGCGTAGCCCCCGGCGACCAGCCCCAGCATTTT
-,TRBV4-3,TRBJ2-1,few,CASSQDWDHSNEQFF,TGCGCCAGCAGCCAAGATTGGGACCACTCCAATGAGCAGTTCTTC
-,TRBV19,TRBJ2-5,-,CASSEATDEETQYF,TGTGCCAGTAGTGAGGCGACAGACGAAGAGACCCAGTACTTC
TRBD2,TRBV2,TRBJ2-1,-,CASDQEAGGVTYEQFF,TGTGCCAGCGATCAGGAAGCGGGGGGTGTAACCTATGAGCAGTTCTTC
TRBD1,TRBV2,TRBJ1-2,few,CAREQGNYGYTF,TGTGCCAGAGAACAGGGGAACTATGGCTACACCTTC
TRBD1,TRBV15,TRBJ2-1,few,CATSGDRGNNEQFF,TGTGCCACCAGCGGGGACAGGGGAAACAATGAGCAGTTCTTC
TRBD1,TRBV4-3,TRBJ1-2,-,CASSQDSARGRGYGYTF,TGCGCCAGCAGCCAAGATTCGGCCAGGGGGCGAGGCTATGGCTACACCTTC
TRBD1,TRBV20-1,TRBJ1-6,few,CSAWYGTGYNSPLHF,TGCAGTGCTTGGTACGGGACAGGGTATAATTCACCCCTCCACTTT
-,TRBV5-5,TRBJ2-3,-,CASSLALAETDTQYF,TGTGCCAGCAGCTTGGCGTTAGCGGAAACAGATACGCAGTATTTT
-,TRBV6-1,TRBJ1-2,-,CASSRTDSDYGYTF,TGTGCCAGCAGTCGAACAGACTCTGACTATGGCTACACCTTC
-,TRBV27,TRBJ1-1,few,CASNTGLNTEAFF,TGTGCCAGCAACACAGGCCTGAACACTGAAGCTTTCTTT
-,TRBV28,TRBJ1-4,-,CASSFPTATNEKLFF,TGTGCCAGCAGTTTTCCAACAGCAACTAATGAAAAACTGTTTTTT
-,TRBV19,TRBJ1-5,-,CASSISSRVSNQPQHF,TGTGCCAGTAGTATATCTTCCAGGGTCAGCAATCAGCCCCAGCATTTT
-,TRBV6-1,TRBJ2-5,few,CASSSSLEVPQETQYF,TGTGCCAGCAGTAGTTCACTAGAGGTTCCCCAAGAGACCCAGTACTTC
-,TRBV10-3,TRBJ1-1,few,CAISYREHTEAFF,TGTGCCATCAGTTACAGGGAGCACACTGAAGCTTTCTTT
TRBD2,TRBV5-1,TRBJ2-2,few,CASSTRGLAGGPNTGELFF,TGCGCCAGCAGCACACGCGGACTAGCGGGAGGGCCTAACACCGGGGAGCTGTTTTTT
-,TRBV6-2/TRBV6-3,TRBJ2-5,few,CASSYSAKETQYF,TGTGCCAGCAGTTACTCAGCGAAAGAGACCCAGTACTTC
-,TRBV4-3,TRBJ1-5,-,CASSQDFGSGQPQHF,TGCGCCAGCAGCCAAGATTTCGGCAGCGGGCAGCCCCAGCATTTT
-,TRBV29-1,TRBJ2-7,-,CSVVVGSDPYEQYF,TGCAGCGTTGTTGTCGGCAGCGATCCCTACGAGCAGTACTTC